Detailed here is one TCR beta chain. This clone has a single count. Its cognate antigen has yet to be identified. No much larger clonotype is one base removed from it; base qualities were not supplied. These data originate in a study of blood T cell repertoires in COVID-19 (dated by TCRdb to the early 2020s). Concerning the study at large: Samples from collaborators originated in the United States, Italy and Spain and spanned both the acute and convalescent phases of COVID-19. Subjects who had been exposed to COVID-19, were actively infected with it, or had recovered from it provided the deeply sampled blood TCRbeta repertoires that made up the dataset. Where HLA class I and class II types were available, the types were taken from metadata supplied by the sample provider, not from assay-based typing. The prospective study material was composed of cDNA or gDNA derived from T cells, B-cell-depleted T cells, or PBMCs. The sample metadata nearly always contained a de-identified subject ID, COVID-19 status, age in years and sex. A freely available public database, intended as a resource for researchers studying the immune response to SARS-CoV-2, is where the repertoires were released. The samples were drawn from two sources: the first 160 participants of the ongoing ImmuneRACE study, and 950 to 1,500 subjects contributed by 6 global collaborators. General study outcomes and caveats: Clinical and demographic metadata were provided uncurated, with the amount varying by source and participant.

Each collaborating institution followed its own protocols to collect whole blood in K2EDTA tubes. For TCRbeta analysis, collaborator samples were shipped as frozen whole blood, as isolated PBMCs, or as DNA extracted from either sample type. The immunoSEQ Assay, a bias-controlled multiplex PCR, was used to amplify TCRbeta CDR3 regions from genomic DNA. In the source study's methods: The number of nucleated cells in each sample was estimated from the amplification of reference gene primers within the assay. Sequence reads were collapsed and filtered to measure the absolute abundance of every unique TCRbeta CDR3 rearrangement. For each sample, productive Simpson clonality was calculated as the square root of Simpson's diversity index over productive rearrangements. In TCRdb, the immuneACCESS table is reduced to in-frame sequences with V and J assigned. These tables do not hold every clone; where another copy was compared, an unresolved V gene accounts for under half, and the others remain unexplained. The V and J calls and clone size were taken over from that table, and D and trimming were inferred from the DNA. Across this sample there are about 130,000 clones, with roughly 85% seen only once. 4.3% of the sample lies in the top ten.

Trimming takes 3 bases off V and 1 base off J; junction bases not matched to a gene: 4. The germline V gene specifies SGHVS as CDR1 and FQNEAQ as CDR2. The CDR3 spans 16 residues, from the cysteine through the phenylalanine. The only DNA kept is the CDR3, 48 bases in frame from the first base. This chain joins TRBV7-8 to TRBJ2-3; TRBD2 agrees with 10 junctional bases. Source material: peripheral blood. The clonotype comes from a human donor in a cohort sampled during active COVID-19. The nucleotides are TGTGCCAGCAGCTTCCTCCTAGCGGGGGGCACAGATACGCAGTATTTT. Its translation is CASSFLLAGGTDTQYF.